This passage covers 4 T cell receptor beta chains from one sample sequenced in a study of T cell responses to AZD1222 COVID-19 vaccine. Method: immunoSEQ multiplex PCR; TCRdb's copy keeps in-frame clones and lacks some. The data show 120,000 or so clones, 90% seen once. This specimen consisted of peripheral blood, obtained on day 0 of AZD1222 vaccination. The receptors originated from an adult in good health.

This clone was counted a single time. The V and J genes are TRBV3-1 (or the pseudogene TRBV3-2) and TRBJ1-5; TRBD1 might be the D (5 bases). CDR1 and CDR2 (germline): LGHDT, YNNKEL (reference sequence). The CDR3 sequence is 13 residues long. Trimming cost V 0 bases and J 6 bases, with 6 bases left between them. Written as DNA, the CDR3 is TGTGCCAGCAGCCAAGATAGGGGTCAGCCCCAGCATTTT. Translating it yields CASSQDRGQPQHF.

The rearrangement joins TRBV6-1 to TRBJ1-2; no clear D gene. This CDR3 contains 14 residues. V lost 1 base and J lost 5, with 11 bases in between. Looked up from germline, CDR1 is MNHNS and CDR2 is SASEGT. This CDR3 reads CASSEGPTVYGYTF. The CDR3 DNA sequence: TGTGCCAGCAGTGAAGGTCCCACAGTGTATGGCTACACCTTC.

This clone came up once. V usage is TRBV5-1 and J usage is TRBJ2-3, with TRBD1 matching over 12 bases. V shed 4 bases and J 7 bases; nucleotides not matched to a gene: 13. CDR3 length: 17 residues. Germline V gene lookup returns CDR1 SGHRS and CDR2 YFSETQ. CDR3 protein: CASSPTLGQGAVYTQYF. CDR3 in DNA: TGCGCCAGCAGCCCTACTCTGGGACAGGGGGCAGTTTATACGCAGTATTTT.

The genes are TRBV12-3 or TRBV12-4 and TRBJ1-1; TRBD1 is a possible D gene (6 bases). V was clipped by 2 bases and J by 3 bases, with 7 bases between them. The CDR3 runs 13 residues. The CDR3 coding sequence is TGTGCCAGCAGTTTAAAGGGGGACACTGAAGCTTTCTTT. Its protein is CASSLKGDTEAFF.